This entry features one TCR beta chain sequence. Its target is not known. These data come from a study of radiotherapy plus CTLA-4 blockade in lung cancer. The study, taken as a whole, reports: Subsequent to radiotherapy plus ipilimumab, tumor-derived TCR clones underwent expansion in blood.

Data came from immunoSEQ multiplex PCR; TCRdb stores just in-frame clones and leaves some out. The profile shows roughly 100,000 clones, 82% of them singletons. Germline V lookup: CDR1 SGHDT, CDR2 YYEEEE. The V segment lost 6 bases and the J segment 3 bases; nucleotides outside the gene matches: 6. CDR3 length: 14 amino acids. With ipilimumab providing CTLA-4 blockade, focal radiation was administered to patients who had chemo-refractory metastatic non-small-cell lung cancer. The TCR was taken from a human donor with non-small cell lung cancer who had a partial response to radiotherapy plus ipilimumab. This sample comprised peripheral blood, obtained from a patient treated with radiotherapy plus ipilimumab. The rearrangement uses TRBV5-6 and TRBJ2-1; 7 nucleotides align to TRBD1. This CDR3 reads CASTGQILYNEQFF. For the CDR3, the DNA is TGTGCCAGCACGGGACAGATCCTCTACAATGAGCAGTTCTTC. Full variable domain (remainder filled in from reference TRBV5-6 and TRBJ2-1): DAGVTQSPTHLIKTRGQQVTLRCSPKSGHDTVSWYQQALGQGPQFIFQYYEEEERQRGNFPDRFSGHQFPNYSSELNVNALLLGDSALYLCASTGQILYNEQFFGPGTRLTVL.